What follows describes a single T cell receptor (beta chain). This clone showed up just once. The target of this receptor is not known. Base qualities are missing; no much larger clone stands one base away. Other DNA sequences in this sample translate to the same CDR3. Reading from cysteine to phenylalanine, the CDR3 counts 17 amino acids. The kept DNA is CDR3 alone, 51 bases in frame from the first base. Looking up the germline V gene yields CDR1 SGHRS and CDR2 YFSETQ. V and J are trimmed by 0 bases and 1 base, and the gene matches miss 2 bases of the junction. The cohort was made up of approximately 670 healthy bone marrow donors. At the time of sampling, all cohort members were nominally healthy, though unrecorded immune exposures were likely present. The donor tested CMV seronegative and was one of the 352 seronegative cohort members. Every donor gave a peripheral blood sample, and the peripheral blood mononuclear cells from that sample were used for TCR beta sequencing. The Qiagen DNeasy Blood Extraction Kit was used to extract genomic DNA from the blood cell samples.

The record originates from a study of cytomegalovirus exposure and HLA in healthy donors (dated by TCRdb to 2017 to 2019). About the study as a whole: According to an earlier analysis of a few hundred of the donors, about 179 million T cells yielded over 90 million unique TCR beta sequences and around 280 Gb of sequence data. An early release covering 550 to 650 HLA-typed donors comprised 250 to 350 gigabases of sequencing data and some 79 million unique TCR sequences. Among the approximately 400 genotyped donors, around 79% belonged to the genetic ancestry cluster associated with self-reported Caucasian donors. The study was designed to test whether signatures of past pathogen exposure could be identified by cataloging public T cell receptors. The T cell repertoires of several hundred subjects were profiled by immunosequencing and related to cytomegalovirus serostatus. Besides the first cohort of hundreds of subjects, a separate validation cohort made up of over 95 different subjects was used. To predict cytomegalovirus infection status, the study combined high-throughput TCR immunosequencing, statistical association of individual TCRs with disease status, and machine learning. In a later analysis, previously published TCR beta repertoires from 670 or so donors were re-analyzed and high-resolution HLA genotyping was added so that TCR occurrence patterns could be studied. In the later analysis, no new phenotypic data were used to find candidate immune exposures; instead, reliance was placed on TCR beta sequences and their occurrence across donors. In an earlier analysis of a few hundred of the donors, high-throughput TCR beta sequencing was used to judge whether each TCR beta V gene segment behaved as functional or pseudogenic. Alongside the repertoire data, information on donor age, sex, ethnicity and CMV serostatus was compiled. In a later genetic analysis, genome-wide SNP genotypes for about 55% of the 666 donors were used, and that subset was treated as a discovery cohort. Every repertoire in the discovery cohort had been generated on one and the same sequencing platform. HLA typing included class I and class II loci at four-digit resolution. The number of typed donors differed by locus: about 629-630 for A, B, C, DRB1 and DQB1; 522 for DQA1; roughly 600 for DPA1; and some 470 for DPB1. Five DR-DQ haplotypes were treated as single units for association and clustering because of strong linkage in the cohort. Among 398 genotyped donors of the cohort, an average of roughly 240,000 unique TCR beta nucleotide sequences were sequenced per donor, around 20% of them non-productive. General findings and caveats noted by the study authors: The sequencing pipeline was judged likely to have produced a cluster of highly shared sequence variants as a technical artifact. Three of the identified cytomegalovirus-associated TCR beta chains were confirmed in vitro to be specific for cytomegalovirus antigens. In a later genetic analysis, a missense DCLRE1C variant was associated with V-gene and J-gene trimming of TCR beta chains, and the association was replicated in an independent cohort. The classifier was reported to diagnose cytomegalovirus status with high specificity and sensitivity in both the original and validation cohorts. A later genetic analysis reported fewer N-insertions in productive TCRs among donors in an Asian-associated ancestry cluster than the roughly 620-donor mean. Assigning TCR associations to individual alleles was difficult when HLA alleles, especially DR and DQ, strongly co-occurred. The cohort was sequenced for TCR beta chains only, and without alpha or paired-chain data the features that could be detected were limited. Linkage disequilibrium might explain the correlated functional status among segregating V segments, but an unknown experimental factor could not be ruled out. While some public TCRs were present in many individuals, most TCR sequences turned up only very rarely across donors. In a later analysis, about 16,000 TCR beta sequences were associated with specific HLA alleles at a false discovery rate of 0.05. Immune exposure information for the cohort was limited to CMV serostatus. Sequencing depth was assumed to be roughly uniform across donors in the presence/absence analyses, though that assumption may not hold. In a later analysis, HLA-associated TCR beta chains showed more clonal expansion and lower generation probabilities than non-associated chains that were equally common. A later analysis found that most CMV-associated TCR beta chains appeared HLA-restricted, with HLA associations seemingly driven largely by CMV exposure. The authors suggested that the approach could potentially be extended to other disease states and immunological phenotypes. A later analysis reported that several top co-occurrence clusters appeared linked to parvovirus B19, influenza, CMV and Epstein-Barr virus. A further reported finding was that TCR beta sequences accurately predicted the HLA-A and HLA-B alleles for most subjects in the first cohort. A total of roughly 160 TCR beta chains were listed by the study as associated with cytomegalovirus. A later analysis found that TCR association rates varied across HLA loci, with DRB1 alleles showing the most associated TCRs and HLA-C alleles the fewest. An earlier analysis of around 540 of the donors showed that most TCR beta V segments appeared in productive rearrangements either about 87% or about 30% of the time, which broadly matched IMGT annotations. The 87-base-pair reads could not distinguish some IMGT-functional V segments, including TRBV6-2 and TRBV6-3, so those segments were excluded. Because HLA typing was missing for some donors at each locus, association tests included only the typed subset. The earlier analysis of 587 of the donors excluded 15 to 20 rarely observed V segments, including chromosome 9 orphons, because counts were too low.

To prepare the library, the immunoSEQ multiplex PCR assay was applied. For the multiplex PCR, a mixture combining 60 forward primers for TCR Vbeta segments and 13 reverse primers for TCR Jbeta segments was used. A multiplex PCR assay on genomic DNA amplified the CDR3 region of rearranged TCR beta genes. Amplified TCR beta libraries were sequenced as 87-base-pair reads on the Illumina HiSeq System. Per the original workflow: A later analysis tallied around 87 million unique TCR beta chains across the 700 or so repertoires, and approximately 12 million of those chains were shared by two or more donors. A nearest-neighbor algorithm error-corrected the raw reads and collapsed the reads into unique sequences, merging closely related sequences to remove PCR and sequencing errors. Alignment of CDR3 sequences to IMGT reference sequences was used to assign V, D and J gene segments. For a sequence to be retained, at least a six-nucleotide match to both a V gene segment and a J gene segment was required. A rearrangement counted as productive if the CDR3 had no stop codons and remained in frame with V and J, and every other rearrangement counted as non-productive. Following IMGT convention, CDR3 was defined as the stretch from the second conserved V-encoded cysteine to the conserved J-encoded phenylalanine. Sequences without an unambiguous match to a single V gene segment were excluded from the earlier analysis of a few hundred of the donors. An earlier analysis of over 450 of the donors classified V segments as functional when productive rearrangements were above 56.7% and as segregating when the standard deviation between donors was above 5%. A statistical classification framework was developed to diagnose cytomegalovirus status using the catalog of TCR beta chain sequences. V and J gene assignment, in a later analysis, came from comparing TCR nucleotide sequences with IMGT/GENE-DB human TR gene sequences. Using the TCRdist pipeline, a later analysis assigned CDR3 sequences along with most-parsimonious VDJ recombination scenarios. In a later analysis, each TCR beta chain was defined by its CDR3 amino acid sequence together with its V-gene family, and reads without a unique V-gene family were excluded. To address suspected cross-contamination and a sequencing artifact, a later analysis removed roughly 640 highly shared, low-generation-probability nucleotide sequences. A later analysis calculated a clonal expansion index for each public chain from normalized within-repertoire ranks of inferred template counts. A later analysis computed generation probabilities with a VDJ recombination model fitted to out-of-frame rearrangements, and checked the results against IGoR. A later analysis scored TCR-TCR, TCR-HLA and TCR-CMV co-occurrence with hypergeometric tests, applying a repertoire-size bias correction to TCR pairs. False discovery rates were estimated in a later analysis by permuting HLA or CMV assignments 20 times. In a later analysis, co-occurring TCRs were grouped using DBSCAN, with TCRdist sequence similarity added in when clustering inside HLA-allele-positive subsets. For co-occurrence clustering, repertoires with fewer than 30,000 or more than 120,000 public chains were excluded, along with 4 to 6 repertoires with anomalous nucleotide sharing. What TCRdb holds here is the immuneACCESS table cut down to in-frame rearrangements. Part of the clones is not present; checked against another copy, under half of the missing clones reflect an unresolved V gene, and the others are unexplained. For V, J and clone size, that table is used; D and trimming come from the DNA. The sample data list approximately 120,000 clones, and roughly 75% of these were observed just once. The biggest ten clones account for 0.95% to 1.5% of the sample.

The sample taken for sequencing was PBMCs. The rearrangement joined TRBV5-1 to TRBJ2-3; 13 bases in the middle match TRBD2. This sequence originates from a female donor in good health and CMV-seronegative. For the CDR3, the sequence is CASSLGGTSGGTDTQYF. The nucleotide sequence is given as TGCGCCAGCAGCTTGGGCGGGACTAGCGGGGGCACAGATACGCAGTATTTT.